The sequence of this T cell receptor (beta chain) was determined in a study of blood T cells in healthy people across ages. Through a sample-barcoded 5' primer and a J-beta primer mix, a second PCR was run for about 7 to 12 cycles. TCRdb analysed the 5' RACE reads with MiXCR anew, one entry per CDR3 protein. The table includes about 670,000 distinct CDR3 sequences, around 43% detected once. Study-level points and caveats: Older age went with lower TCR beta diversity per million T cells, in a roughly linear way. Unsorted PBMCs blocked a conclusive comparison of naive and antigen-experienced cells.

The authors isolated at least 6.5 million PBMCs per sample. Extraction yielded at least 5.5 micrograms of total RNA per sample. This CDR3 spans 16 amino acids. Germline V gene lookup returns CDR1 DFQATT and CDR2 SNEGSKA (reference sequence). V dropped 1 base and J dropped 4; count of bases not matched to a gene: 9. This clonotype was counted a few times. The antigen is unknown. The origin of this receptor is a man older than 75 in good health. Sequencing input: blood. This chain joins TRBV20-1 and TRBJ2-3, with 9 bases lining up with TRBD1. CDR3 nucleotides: TGCAGTGCTAGAGGTGCCGTGGGACAGGGAGCAGATACGCAGTATTTT. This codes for CSARGAVGQGADTQYF.